The T cell receptor beta chain under discussion was sequenced for a study of OX40 agonist ivuxolimab in advanced cancers. This CDR3 is built from 15 residues. In germline, CDR1 is MGHRA, CDR2 YSYEKL. V was trimmed by 5 bases and J by 7 bases, leaving 20 bases between them. The assay was immunoSEQ multiplex PCR, and TCRdb's table has in-frame clones only and misses some. The sample consists of tens of thousands of clones, about 79% of them appearing once. Samples were taken at baseline and on day 1 of cycles 4 and 7. The receptor was derived from an adult with an advanced solid tumor such as melanoma, head and neck, liver or kidney cancer. The chain combines TRBV4-1 with TRBJ1-2; D call uncertain. The specimen comprised CD4+ or CD8+ T cells sorted from blood, sampled in a trial of the OX40 agonist ivuxolimab. The CDR3 sequence: CASSFRNIGRAGYTF. CDR3 bases: TGCGCCAGCAGCTTCCGCAACATCGGGAGAGCTGGCTACACCTTC.